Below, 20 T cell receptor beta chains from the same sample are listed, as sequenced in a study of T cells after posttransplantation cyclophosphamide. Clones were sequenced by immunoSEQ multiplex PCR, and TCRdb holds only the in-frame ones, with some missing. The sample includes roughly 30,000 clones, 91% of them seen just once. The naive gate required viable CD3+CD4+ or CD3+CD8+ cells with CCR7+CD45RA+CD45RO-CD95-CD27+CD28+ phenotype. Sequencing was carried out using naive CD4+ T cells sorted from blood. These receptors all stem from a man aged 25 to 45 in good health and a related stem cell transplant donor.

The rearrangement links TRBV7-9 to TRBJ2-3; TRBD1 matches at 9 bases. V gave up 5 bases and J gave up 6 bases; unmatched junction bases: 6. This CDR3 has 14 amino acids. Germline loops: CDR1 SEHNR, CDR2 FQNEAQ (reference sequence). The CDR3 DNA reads TGTGCCAGCAGCGCCGGGACAGGGAGGGATACGCAGTATTTT. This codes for CASSAGTGRDTQYF.

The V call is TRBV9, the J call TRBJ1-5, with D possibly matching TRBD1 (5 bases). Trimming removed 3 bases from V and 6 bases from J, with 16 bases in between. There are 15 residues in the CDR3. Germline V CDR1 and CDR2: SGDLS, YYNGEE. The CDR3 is CASSGEGGAGQPQHF. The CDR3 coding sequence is TGTGCCAGCAGCGGAGAAGGAGGGGCGGGTCAGCCCCAGCATTTT.

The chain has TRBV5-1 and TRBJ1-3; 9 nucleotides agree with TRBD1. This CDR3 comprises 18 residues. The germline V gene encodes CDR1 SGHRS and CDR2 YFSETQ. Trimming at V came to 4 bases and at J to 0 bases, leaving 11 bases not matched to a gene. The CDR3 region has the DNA TGCGCCAGCAGCGCTTTGGGGACAGGGTCGAGCTCTGGAAACACCATATATTTT. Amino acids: CASSALGTGSSSGNTIYF.

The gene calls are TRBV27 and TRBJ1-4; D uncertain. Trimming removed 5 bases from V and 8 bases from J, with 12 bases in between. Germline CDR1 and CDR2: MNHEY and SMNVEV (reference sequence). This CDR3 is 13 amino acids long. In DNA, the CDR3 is TGTGCCAGCAGTAGAGGGCTTAGGGAAAAACTGTTTTTT. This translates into CASSRGLREKLFF.

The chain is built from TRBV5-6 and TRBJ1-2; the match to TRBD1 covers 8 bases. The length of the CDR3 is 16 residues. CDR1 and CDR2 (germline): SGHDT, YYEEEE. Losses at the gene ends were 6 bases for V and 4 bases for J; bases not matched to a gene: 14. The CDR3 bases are TGTGCCAGCAACGAAATGATTCGGGACAGGTCCTATGGCTACACCTTC. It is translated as CASNEMIRDRSYGYTF.

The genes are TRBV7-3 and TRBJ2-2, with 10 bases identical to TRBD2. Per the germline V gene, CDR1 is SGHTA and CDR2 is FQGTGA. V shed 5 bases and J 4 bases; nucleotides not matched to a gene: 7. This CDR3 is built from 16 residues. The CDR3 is CASSLLAGELTGELFF. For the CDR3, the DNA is TGTGCCAGCAGCCTGCTAGCGGGGGAACTCACCGGGGAGCTGTTTTTT.

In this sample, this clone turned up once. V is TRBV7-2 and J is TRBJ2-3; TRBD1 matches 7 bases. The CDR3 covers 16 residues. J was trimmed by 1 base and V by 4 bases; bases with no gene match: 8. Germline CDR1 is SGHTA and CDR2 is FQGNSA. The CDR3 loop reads CASSSEGARGTDTQYF. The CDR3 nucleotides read TGTGCCAGCAGCTCTGAGGGGGCCCGGGGCACAGATACGCAGTATTTT. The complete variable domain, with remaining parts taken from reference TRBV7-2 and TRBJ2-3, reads GAGVSQSPSNKVTEKGKDVELRCDPISGHTALYWYRQSLGQGLEFLIYFQGNSAPDKSGLPSDRFSAERTGGSVSTLTIQRTQQEDSAVYLCASSSEGARGTDTQYFGPGTRLTVL.

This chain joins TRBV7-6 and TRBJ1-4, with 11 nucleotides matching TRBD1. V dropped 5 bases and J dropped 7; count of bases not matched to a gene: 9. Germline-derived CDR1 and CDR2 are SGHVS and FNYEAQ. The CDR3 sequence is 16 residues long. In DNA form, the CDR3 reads TGTGCCAGCAGCCCGCGGACAGGGGGCATCGGTGAAAAACTGTTTTTT. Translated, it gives CASSPRTGGIGEKLFF. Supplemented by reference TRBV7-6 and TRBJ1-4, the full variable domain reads GAGVSQSPRYKVTKRGQDVALRCDPISGHVSLYWYRQALGQGPEFLTYFNYEAQQDKSGLPNDRFSAERPEGSISTLTIQRTEQRDSAMYRCASSPRTGGIGEKLFFGSGTQLSVL.

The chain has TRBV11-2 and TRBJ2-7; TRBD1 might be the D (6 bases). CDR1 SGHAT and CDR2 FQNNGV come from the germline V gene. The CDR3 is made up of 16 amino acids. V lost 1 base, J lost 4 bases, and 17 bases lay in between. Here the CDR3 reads CASSLGVTGSVYEQYF. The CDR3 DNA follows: TGTGCCAGCAGCTTAGGTGTCACAGGGAGCGTATACGAGCAGTACTTC.

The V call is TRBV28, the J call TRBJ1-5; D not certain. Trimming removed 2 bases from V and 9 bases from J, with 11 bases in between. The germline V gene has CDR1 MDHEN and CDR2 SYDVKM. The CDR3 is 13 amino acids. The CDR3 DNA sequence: TGTGCCAGCAGTTTACCCCGTTTTCCGCCCCAGCATTTT. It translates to CASSLPRFPPQHF.

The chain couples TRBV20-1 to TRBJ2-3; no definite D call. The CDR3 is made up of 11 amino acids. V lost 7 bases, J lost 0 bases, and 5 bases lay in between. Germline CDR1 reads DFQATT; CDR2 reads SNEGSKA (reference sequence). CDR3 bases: TGCAGTGTTCGGAGCACAGATACGCAGTATTTT. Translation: CSVRSTDTQYF.

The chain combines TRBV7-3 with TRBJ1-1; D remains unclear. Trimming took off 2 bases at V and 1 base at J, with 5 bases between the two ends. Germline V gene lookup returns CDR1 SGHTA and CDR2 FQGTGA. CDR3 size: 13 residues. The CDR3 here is CASSLGQNTEAFF. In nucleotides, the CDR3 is TGTGCCAGCAGCTTAGGGCAGAACACTGAAGCTTTCTTT.

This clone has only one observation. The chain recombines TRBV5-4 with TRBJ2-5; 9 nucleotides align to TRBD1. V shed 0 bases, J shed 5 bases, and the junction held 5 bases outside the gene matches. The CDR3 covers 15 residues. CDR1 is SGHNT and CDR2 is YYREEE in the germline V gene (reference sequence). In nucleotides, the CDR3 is TGTGCCAGCAGCTTGGCCGGGACAGGGTTTGAGACCCAGTACTTC. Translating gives CASSLAGTGFETQYF.

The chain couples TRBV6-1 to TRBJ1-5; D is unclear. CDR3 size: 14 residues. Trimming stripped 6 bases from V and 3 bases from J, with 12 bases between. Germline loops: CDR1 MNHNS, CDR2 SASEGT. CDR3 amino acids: CASRYRVNNQPQHF. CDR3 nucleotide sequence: TGTGCCAGCAGATACCGGGTGAACAATCAGCCCCAGCATTTT.

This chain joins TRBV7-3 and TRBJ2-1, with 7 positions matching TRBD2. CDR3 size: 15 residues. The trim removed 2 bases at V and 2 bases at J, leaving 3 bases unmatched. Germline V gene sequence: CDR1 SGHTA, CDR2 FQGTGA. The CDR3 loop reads CASSLGRGTYNEQFF. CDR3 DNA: TGTGCCAGCAGCTTAGGGAGGGGCACCTACAATGAGCAGTTCTTC. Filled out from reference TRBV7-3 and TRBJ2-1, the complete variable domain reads GAGVSQTPSNKVTEKGKYVELRCDPISGHTALYWYRQSLGQGPEFLIYFQGTGAADDSGLPNDRFFAVRPEGSVSTLKIQRTERGDSAVYLCASSLGRGTYNEQFFGPGTRLTVL.

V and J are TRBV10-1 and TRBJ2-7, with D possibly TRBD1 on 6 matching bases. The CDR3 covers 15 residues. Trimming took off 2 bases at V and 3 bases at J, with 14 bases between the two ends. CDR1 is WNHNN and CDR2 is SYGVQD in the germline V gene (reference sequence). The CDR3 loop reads CASSEAGALGYEQYF. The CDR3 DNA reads TGCGCCAGCAGTGAGGCAGGGGCCCTAGGCTACGAGCAGTACTTC.

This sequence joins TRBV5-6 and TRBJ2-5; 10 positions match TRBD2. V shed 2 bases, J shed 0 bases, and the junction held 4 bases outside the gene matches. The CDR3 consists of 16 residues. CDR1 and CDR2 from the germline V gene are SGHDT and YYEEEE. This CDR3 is CASSFPLAGYQETQYF. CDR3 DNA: TGTGCCAGCAGCTTTCCACTAGCGGGGTACCAAGAGACCCAGTACTTC.

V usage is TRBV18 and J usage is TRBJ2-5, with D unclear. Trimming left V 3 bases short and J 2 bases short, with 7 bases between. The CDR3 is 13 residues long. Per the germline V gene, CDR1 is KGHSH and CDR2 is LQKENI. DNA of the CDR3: TGTGCCAGCTCACCGGCGGATCAAGAGACCCAGTACTTC. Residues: CASSPADQETQYF.

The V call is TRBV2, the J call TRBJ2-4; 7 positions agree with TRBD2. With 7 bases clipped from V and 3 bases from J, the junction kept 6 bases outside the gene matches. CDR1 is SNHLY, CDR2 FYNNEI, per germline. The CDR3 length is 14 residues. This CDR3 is CASMNPGGKNIQYF. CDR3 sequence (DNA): TGTGCCAGCATGAATCCGGGGGGCAAAAACATTCAGTACTTC.

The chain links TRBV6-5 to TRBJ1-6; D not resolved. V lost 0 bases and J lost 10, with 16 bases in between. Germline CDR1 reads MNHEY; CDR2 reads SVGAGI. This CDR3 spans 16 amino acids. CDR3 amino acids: CASSYSDGILASPLHF. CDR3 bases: TGTGCCAGCAGTTACTCGGACGGTATCTTAGCGTCACCCCTCCACTTT.